This is a list of T cell receptor beta chains from one sample in a study of OX40 agonist ivuxolimab in advanced cancers. Libraries were prepared by immunoSEQ multiplex PCR; TCRdb keeps only in-frame clonotypes and omits some of them. The top ten hold around 7% of the sample, which has tens of thousands of clones, 86% seen once. The sequenced sample was CD4+ or CD8+ T cells sorted from blood, obtained in a trial of the OX40 agonist ivuxolimab. The receptors stem from an adult with an advanced solid tumor such as melanoma, head and neck, liver or kidney cancer. Both conserved end residues are part of each CDR3. A D gene is named only where the DNA matches it firmly. A row's size may be missing; if present it is once, few, many or a size class.

size,J,D,V,CDR3,DNA
NA,TRBJ2-3,NA,TRBV11-2,CASSLVLDTQYF,TGTGCCAGCAGCTTAGTGTTAGATACGCAGTATTTT
NA,TRBJ2-2,TRBD1,TRBV5-1,CASSPGTGGTGELFF,TGCGCCAGCAGCCCGGGGACAGGGGGCACCGGGGAGCTGTTTTTT
NA,TRBJ2-5,NA,TRBV5-1,CASSLGLQSTATQETQYF,TGCGCCAGCAGCTTGGGTCTGCAGTCGACAGCTACCCAAGAGACCCAGTACTTC
NA,TRBJ1-4,TRBD1,TRBV27,CASSRPPGTGSEKLFF,TGTGCCAGCAGCCGTCCCCCCGGGACAGGGAGCGAAAAACTGTTTTTT
NA,TRBJ1-1,NA,TRBV5-1,CASSLWRGNTEAFF,TGCGCCAGCAGCTTGTGGCGGGGGAACACTGAAGCTTTCTTT
NA,TRBJ1-2,NA,TRBV5-1,CASSLEGSIYGYTF,TGCGCCAGCAGCTTGGAAGGGTCTATCTATGGCTACACCTTC
NA,TRBJ1-1,NA,TRBV2,CASSEMGSKDTEAFF,TGTGCCAGCAGTGAGATGGGTAGTAAGGACACTGAAGCTTTCTTT
NA,TRBJ1-3,NA,TRBV6-6,CASSYSKNPGGTIYF,TGTGCCAGCAGTTACTCGAAGAACCCCGGGGGCACCATATATTTT
NA,TRBJ2-1,NA,TRBV19,CASSPPQVNEQFF,TGTGCCAGTAGTCCACCACAGGTCAATGAGCAGTTCTTC
NA,TRBJ2-3,TRBD2,TRBV30,CAWSKTGGLSTDTQYF,TGTGCCTGGAGCAAGACCGGGGGGTTGAGCACAGATACGCAGTATTTT
few,TRBJ2-7,NA,TRBV7-9,CASSLVTFGKSLEQYF,TGTGCCAGCAGCTTAGTAACATTCGGCAAGTCACTCGAGCAGTACTTC
NA,TRBJ2-1,NA,TRBV4-1,CASSQGDGKYNEQFF,TGCGCCAGCAGCCAAGGTGACGGGAAATACAATGAGCAGTTCTTC
NA,TRBJ2-1,NA,TRBV19,CASSIRGGQRLGRSSYNEQFF,TGTGCCAGTAGTATTCGAGGGGGGCAGCGACTCGGTAGAAGCTCCTACAATGAGCAGTTCTTC
NA,TRBJ1-2,TRBD1,TRBV2,CASSGQGYDGYTF,TGTGCCAGCAGTGGACAGGGTTATGATGGCTACACCTTC
few,TRBJ2-1,TRBD1,TRBV19,CASSMRGQDLYNEQFF,TGTGCCAGTAGTATGAGAGGACAGGATCTATACAATGAGCAGTTCTTC
NA,TRBJ2-5,TRBD1,TRBV6-5,CASSYQGQGRETQYF,TGTGCCAGCAGTTACCAAGGACAGGGAAGAGAGACCCAGTACTTC
NA,TRBJ1-1,NA,TRBV2,CASSVLLYTEAFF,TGCGCCAGCAGTGTTCTACTTTACACTGAAGCTTTCTTT
NA,TRBJ1-6,NA,TRBV7-2,CASSLGFGRGKDSPLHF,TGTGCCAGCAGCTTAGGTTTTGGGAGGGGGAAGGATTCACCCCTCCACTTT
NA,TRBJ1-1,TRBD1,TRBV5-1,CASSPRTGLSRGAFF,TGCGCCAGCAGCCCCCGGACAGGGCTGTCTCGTGGAGCTTTCTTT
NA,TRBJ1-2,NA,TRBV18,CASSPPRGDFYGYTF,TGTGCCAGCTCACCACCCCGCGGGGATTTCTATGGCTACACCTTC
NA,TRBJ1-2,NA,TRBV19,CASIDPRTGPYGYTF,TGTGCCAGTATCGACCCTCGTACAGGGCCCTATGGCTACACCTTC
NA,TRBJ2-5,TRBD2,TRBV30,CAWSPGLAGLQETQYF,TGTGCCTGGAGTCCGGGACTAGCGGGACTCCAAGAGACCCAGTACTTC
NA,TRBJ2-7,TRBD2,TRBV28,CASRGTSASYEQYF,TGTGCCAGCAGGGGGACTAGCGCCTCCTACGAGCAGTACTTC
NA,TRBJ2-1,NA,TRBV2,CASTPAVNEQFF,TGTGCCAGCACCCCGGCCGTCAATGAGCAGTTCTTC
NA,TRBJ1-2,TRBD1,TRBV27,CASRGQGPYYGYTF,TGTGCCAGCAGGGGACAGGGGCCCTACTATGGCTACACCTTC
once,TRBJ2-1,TRBD2,TRBV4-2,CASSQDLAQRGVLRYNEQFF,TGTGCCAGCAGCCAAGATCTGGCCCAGCGGGGGGTGTTGCGGTACAATGAGCAGTTCTTC
NA,TRBJ1-5,TRBD1,TRBV10-2,CASTPTGGIDQPQHF,TGCGCCAGCACCCCGACAGGGGGCATTGACCAGCCCCAGCATTTT
NA,TRBJ1-6,TRBD1,TRBV9,CASSVRDRGRDSPLHF,TGTGCCAGCAGCGTAAGGGACAGGGGGCGGGATTCACCCCTCCACTTT
NA,TRBJ2-3,NA,TRBV7-9,CASSFSGLEDTQYF,TGTGCCAGCAGCTTTAGTGGGCTTGAAGATACGCAGTATTTT
NA,TRBJ1-1,NA,TRBV5-1,CASILAPPDTEAFF,TGCGCCAGCATCCTAGCCCCCCCGGACACTGAAGCTTTCTTT
NA,TRBJ1-1,TRBD1,TRBV6-4,CASSIDRENTEAFF,TGTGCCAGCAGTATTGACAGGGAGAACACTGAAGCTTTCTTT
NA,TRBJ2-3,NA,TRBV11-2,CASSLLLSSEFSDTQYF,TGTGCCAGCAGCTTACTCCTTAGCAGTGAGTTTTCAGATACGCAGTATTTT
NA,TRBJ2-7,TRBD2,TRBV19,CASSTEGAGGREQYF,TGTGCCAGTAGTACCGAAGGAGCGGGGGGGCGGGAGCAGTACTTC
NA,TRBJ2-7,NA,TRBV5-8,CASSSTTAWGEQYF,TGTGCCAGCAGCTCGACTACGGCCTGGGGCGAGCAGTACTTC
NA,TRBJ2-2,NA,TRBV29-1,CSAEAGTTNTGELFF,TGCAGCGCCGAGGCCGGGACAACGAACACCGGGGAGCTGTTTTTT
NA,TRBJ2-7,NA,TRBV4-1,CASSQGVIREGSSYEQYF,TGCGCCAGCAGCCAAGGGGTGATAAGGGAAGGGAGCTCCTACGAGCAGTACTTC
NA,TRBJ1-2,NA,TRBV6-6,CASSPTGYGYTF,TGTGCCAGCAGTCCGACAGGCTATGGCTACACCTTC
NA,TRBJ1-6,NA,TRBV6-5,CASSLVPPLHF,TGTGCCAGCAGCCTTGTCCCCCCCCTCCACTTT
NA,TRBJ1-1,NA,TRBV30,CAWMGSTWLETFF,TGTGCCTGGATGGGGTCGACTTGGTTGGAGACTTTCTTT
NA,TRBJ1-2,NA,TRBV2,CASSEAGGFPYIGYGYTF,TGTGCCAGCAGTGAAGCGGGGGGATTCCCCTATATTGGCTATGGCTACACCTTC
few,TRBJ1-2,NA,TRBV7-9,CASSLGLGTSDYGYTF,TGTGCCAGCAGCTTAGGTTTGGGGACTTCTGACTATGGCTACACCTTC
NA,TRBJ2-1,TRBD2,TRBV5-1,CASSLEIAGGYNEQFF,TGCGCCAGCAGCTTGGAGATAGCGGGGGGGTACAATGAGCAGTTCTTC
NA,TRBJ1-3,NA,TRBV30,CAWSVSGGYTIYF,TGTGCCTGGAGTGTTTCCGGGGGATACACCATATATTTT
once,TRBJ2-7,TRBD1,TRBV10-2,CASSSDRLVEQYF,TGCGCCAGCAGTTCGGACAGGTTAGTGGAGCAGTACTTC
NA,TRBJ1-4,TRBD1,TRBV9,CASSVSVGTGAEKLFF,TGTGCCAGCAGCGTATCCGTGGGGACAGGGGCCGAAAAACTGTTTTTT
NA,TRBJ2-5,NA,TRBV5-1,CASSLRSQGETQYF,TGCGCCAGCAGCTTGAGGTCCCAGGGGGAGACCCAGTACTTC
once,TRBJ2-5,TRBD1,TRBV13,CASSLRVNRGSETQYF,TGTGCCAGCAGCTTACGTGTTAACAGGGGATCAGAGACCCAGTACTTC
NA,TRBJ2-7,TRBD1,TRBV10-3,CAIKGQGPYEQYF,TGTGCCATCAAGGGACAGGGGCCCTACGAGCAGTACTTC
NA,TRBJ2-1,NA,TRBV5-8,CASSWGNEQFF,TGTGCCAGCAGCTGGGGAAATGAGCAGTTCTTC
NA,TRBJ2-7,NA,TRBV7-2,CASSLETAAVEQYF,TGTGCCAGCAGCTTAGAAACAGCAGCGGTCGAGCAGTACTTC
few,TRBJ1-1,TRBD1,TRBV5-1,CASARQGGNTEAFF,TGCGCCAGCGCCCGACAGGGGGGGAACACTGAAGCTTTCTTT
once,TRBJ1-2,TRBD1,TRBV5-1,CASSLSGTGGGYTF,TGCGCCAGCAGCTTGAGTGGGACAGGGGGTGGCTACACCTTC
NA,TRBJ1-2,NA,TRBV5-1,CASSLTTYGYTF,TGCGCCAGCAGCTTGACGACCTATGGCTACACCTTC
NA,TRBJ1-4,TRBD1,TRBV25-1,CASSVGQGTTNEKLFF,TGTGCCAGCAGTGTGGGACAGGGAACAACTAATGAAAAACTGTTTTTT